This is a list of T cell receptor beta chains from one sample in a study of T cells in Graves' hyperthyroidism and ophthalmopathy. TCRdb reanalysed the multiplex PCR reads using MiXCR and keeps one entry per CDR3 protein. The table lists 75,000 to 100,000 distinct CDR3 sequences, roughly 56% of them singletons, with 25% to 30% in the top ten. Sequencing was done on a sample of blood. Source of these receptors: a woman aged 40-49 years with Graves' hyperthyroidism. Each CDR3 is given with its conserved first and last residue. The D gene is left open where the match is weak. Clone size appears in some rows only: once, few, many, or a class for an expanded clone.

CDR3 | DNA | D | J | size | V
CASSPGLYGYTF | TGTGCCAGCAGCCCAGGTCTCTATGGCTACACCTTC | - | TRBJ1-2 | - | TRBV7-2
CASSTRGQGYGYTF | TGTGCCAGCAGCACTAGGGGGCAGGGGTATGGCTACACCTTC | TRBD1 | TRBJ1-2 | once | TRBV7-2
CASSSVAGGTYEQYF | TGTGCCAGCAGCTCCGTAGCGGGAGGTACCTACGAGCAGTACTTC | TRBD2 | TRBJ2-7 | many | TRBV6-5
CASSSRAGTGGYQETQYF | TGTGCCAGCAGCTCGAGGGCAGGGACTGGCGGGTACCAAGAGACCCAGTACTTC | - | TRBJ2-5 | once | TRBV7-1
CSATGTSSGNTIYF | TGCAGTGCAACAGGAACTAGCTCTGGAAACACCATATATTTT | - | TRBJ1-3 | - | TRBV20-1
CSAKQGWTQYF | TGCAGTGCTAAGCAGGGGTGGACCCAGTACTTC | - | TRBJ2-5 | - | TRBV20-1
CASSLSVEQETQYF | TGTGCCAGCAGCTTATCGGTAGAGCAAGAGACCCAGTACTTC | - | TRBJ2-5 | - | TRBV7-9
CASSVRAANTGELFF | TGTGCCAGCAGCGTACGGGCGGCGAACACCGGGGAGCTGTTTTTT | - | TRBJ2-2 | - | TRBV2
CASSYRDSQETQYF | TGCGCCAGCAGTTACCGGGACAGTCAAGAGACCCAGTACTTC | TRBD1 | TRBJ2-5 | many | TRBV5-1
CSVGTSQETQYF | TGCAGCGTTGGGACATCCCAAGAGACCCAGTACTTC | - | TRBJ2-5 | many | TRBV29-1
CASSFGQGATGLNTIYF | TGCGCCAGCAGCTTCGGACAGGGGGCGACTGGCTTAAACACCATATATTTT | TRBD1 | TRBJ1-3 | few | TRBV5-1
CASSLGDELFYGYTF | TGTGCCAGCAGCTTAGGGGACGAGCTCTTCTATGGCTACACCTTC | - | TRBJ1-2 | - | TRBV7-9
CASSLGSSGNRGAFF | TGTGCCAGCAGCTTAGGATCTAGCGGGAACCGGGGAGCTTTTTTT | TRBD2 | TRBJ2-2 | - | TRBV7-8
CASSLWQGQETQHF | TGTGCCAGCAGCTTATGGCAGGGCCAAGAGACCCAGCATTTT | - | TRBJ1-5 | - | TRBV7-2
CASSLSGGQGATGLNTIYF | TGTGCCAGCAGTTTATCCGGAGGACAGGGGGCGACTGGCTTAAACACCATATATTTT | TRBD1 | TRBJ1-3 | once | TRBV6-6
CAWSVDEDYGYTF | TGTGCCTGGAGTGTAGACGAGGACTATGGCTACACCTTC | - | TRBJ1-2 | many | TRBV30
CSVIYPGAIETQYF | TGCAGCGTTATCTATCCGGGGGCCATAGAGACCCAGTACTTC | - | TRBJ2-5 | - | TRBV29-1
CASSATILLNEKLFF | TGTGCCAGCAGTGCCACCATTCTTCTTAACGAAAAACTGTTTTTT | - | TRBJ1-4 | few | TRBV6-6
CSALARTGGDGGQPQHF | TGCAGTGCCCTGGCCCGGACAGGGGGGGATGGTGGTCAGCCCCAGCATTTT | TRBD1 | TRBJ1-5 | - | TRBV20-1
CASSISQYF | TGTGCCAGCAGCATAAGCCAGTACTTC | - | TRBJ2-5 | - | TRBV7-8
CASSGRGLESYGQYF | TGTGCCAGCAGCGGAAGGGGACTAGAATCCTACGGGCAGTACTTC | TRBD2 | TRBJ2-7 | - | TRBV9
CSVGTFQETQYF | TGCAGCGTTGGGACGTTCCAAGAGACCCAGTACTTC | - | TRBJ2-5 | - | TRBV29-1
CASSSRTSGSYEQYF | TGTGCCAGCAGTTCCCGGACTAGCGGCTCCTACGAGCAGTACTTC | TRBD2 | TRBJ2-7 | few | TRBV5-4
CAIRGQGRSYEQYF | TGTGCCATCAGGGGACAGGGAAGGTCCTACGAGCAGTACTTC | TRBD1 | TRBJ2-7 | many | TRBV10-3
CASTLRAGDTEAFF | TGTGCCAGCACCCTACGGGCGGGGGACACTGAAGCTTTCTTT | - | TRBJ1-1 | once | TRBV7-6
CASSWDPHQPQHF | TGTGCCAGCAGTTGGGACCCCCATCAGCCCCAGCATTTT | - | TRBJ1-5 | many | TRBV12-3/TRBV12-4
CASSTGANTGELFF | TGTGCCAGCAGTACCGGGGCGAACACCGGGGAGCTGTTTTTT | - | TRBJ2-2 | once | TRBV12-3/TRBV12-4
CACGGKGHSNTEAFF | TGTGCCTGTGGGGGAAAAGGACATTCGAACACTGAAGCTTTCTTT | - | TRBJ1-1 | - | TRBV7-8
CAWSARRGLSYEQYF | TGTGCCTGGAGTGCACGCCGCGGACTATCCTACGAGCAGTACTTC | - | TRBJ2-7 | few | TRBV7-9
CSASVGNEYQETQYF | TGCAGTGCTAGTGTGGGAAATGAGTACCAAGAGACCCAGTACTTC | - | TRBJ2-5 | few | TRBV20-1
CASSSRPGGASGTQYF | TGTGCCAGCAGCTCGAGGCCCGGGGGGGCTAGCGGGACCCAGTACTTC | TRBD2 | TRBJ2-5 | - | TRBV7-9
CASSVEQGAGNTIYF | TGTGCCAGCAGCGTCGAACAGGGGGCGGGAAACACCATATATTTT | TRBD1 | TRBJ1-3 | - | TRBV13
CATSDFGPTGELFF | TGTGCCACCAGTGATTTTGGGCCCACCGGGGAGCTGTTTTTT | - | TRBJ2-2 | many | TRBV24-1
CASSPSGTETYEQYF | TGTGCCAGCAGCCCATCCGGGACAGAAACCTACGAGCAGTACTTC | TRBD1 | TRBJ2-7 | many | TRBV9
CAIARGGANVLTF | TGTGCCATCGCAAGAGGTGGGGCCAACGTCCTGACTTTC | - | TRBJ2-6 | once | TRBV10-3
CASSESSIVDEQYF | TGCGCCAGCAGTGAGAGTTCAATAGTGGACGAGCAGTACTTC | - | TRBJ2-7 | many | TRBV10-2
CASSLVRGSKYF | TGCGCCAGCAGCTTGGTCCGGGGAAGTAAGTACTTC | - | TRBJ2-5 | - | TRBV5-1
CASSWGGRLSYEQYF | TGTGCCAGCAGTTGGGGGGGCAGGCTTTCCTACGAGCAGTACTTC | - | TRBJ2-7 | many | TRBV6-1
CASSEGGLAGANVLTF | TGTGCCAGCAGCGAAGGAGGCCTCGCAGGGGCCAACGTCCTGACTTTC | - | TRBJ2-6 | - | TRBV12-3/TRBV12-4
CSAAAGYYEHF | TGCAGTGCTGCGGCAGGGTACTACGAGCATTTT | - | TRBJ1-5 | once | TRBV20-1
CSARVKWTASYSGNTIYF | TGCAGTGCTAGAGTGAAATGGACAGCTTCTTACTCTGGAAACACCATATATTTT | - | TRBJ1-3 | - | TRBV20-1
CASRRQDGYTF | TGTGCCAGCAGAAGACAGGATGGCTACACCTTC | - | TRBJ1-2 | - | TRBV7-9
CASSPNSPGVGETQYF | TGCGCCAGCAGCCCCAACAGCCCCGGGGTGGGAGAGACCCAGTACTTC | - | TRBJ2-5 | many | TRBV5-1
CASSRGARGYTF | TGTGCCAGCAGCCGAGGGGCGAGAGGCTACACCTTC | - | TRBJ1-2 | - | TRBV7-9
CASRRSGEDQPQHF | TGTGCCAGTAGACGGTCAGGGGAGGACCAGCCCCAGCATTTT | - | TRBJ1-5 | - | TRBV19
CSQQTGRETQYF | TGCAGCCAACAAACAGGGAGAGAGACCCAGTACTTC | - | TRBJ2-5 | - | TRBV29-1
CASSQEGAGPYEQYF | TGCGCCAGCAGCCAAGAGGGAGCGGGGCCCTACGAGCAGTACTTC | TRBD2 | TRBJ2-7 | few | TRBV5-1
CSAITGGYGYTF | TGCAGTGCTATCACTGGGGGCTATGGCTACACCTTC | - | TRBJ1-2 | - | TRBV20-1